The 28 T cell receptor beta chains below were found in one sample sequenced in a study of post-analysis software for immune sequencing data. cDNA libraries for TCR beta contained unique molecular identifiers. TCRdb reprocessed the PCR reads with MiXCR, giving one entry per CDR3 protein. This table holds a few hundred thousand distinct CDR3 sequences, roughly 30% found once. These receptors' targets are unknown. Study outcomes and limitations: Five TRBV segments (TRBV5-6, TRBV5-1 and TRBV20-1 among them) occurred more frequently in patients than in controls.

Sequencing was performed on blood. The receptors stem from a girl under 18 with multiple sclerosis.

This rearrangement joins TRBV28 to TRBJ2-3; no reliable D call. The CDR3 has 13 amino acids. The V end lost 6 bases, the J end lost 3 bases, and 10 bases lay between the germline ends. Germline V gives CDR1 MDHEN, CDR2 SYDVKM. The CDR3 loop is CASSPAATDTQYF. The DNA for the CDR3 is TGTGCCAGCAGCCCGGCTGCAACAGATACGCAGTATTTT.

This clonotype was observed a few times. The rearrangement uses TRBV10-3 and TRBJ2-7; D not certain. The CDR3 contains 12 residues. Germline V gene data show CDR1 as ENHRY and CDR2 as SYGVKD. Trimming removed 7 bases at V and 4 bases at J, with 11 bases between. The CDR3 protein is CAITERRYEQYF. The CDR3 DNA follows: TGTGCCATCACCGAGAGGCGTTACGAGCAGTACTTC.

This clonotype was observed a handful of times. V usage is TRBV11-2 and J usage is TRBJ1-1; TRBD1 is a possible D gene (6 bases). The germline CDR1 and CDR2 sequences are SGHAT and FQNNGV. V lost 6 bases and J lost 11, with 25 bases in between. The CDR3 has 15 amino acids. CDR3 sequence reads: CASRAVKGVAGMAFF. For the CDR3, the DNA is TGTGCCAGCAGGGCAGTTAAGGGGGTCGCGGGGATGGCTTTCTTT. Complete variable domain (other parts from reference TRBV11-2 and TRBJ1-1): EAGVAQSPRYKIIEKRQSVAFWCNPISGHATLYWYQQILGQGPKLLIQFQNNGVVDDSQLPKDRFSAERLKGVDSTLKIQPAKLEDSAVYLCASRAVKGVAGMAFFGQGTRLTVV.

The chain recombines TRBV2 with TRBJ2-7; maybe TRBD1 (5 bases). CDR3 length: 13 amino acids. In germline, CDR1 is SNHLY, CDR2 FYNNEI. Trimming left V 4 bases short and J 2 bases short, with 9 bases between. CDR3 amino acids: CASSGDSPYEQYF. The CDR3 region has the DNA TGTGCCAGCAGTGGCGACAGTCCCTACGAGCAGTACTTC. The variable domain in full, with the rest retrieved from reference TRBV2 and TRBJ2-7, is EPEVTQTPSHQVTQMGQEVILRCVPISNHLYFYWYRQILGQKVEFLVSFYNNEISEKSEIFDDQFSVERPDGSNFTLKIRSTKLEDSAMYFCASSGDSPYEQYFGPGTRLTVT.

The rearrangement links TRBV6-1 to TRBJ2-4; the D gene is possibly TRBD1 (6 bases). The closer fit of TRBJ2-7 to the DNA end suggests the J call may be wrong. The CDR3 contains 15 residues. CDR1 and CDR2 from the germline V gene are MNHNS and SASEGT. CDR3 bases: TGTGCCAGCAGTGAAGCTCAGGGGATCCTCTACGAGCAGTACTTC. It is translated as CASSEAQGILYEQYF.

The chain has TRBV20-1 and TRBJ1-2; D gene unclear. CDR3 length: 12 amino acids. CDR1 and CDR2 from the germline V gene are DFQATT and SNEGSKA (reference sequence). V was cut by 0 bases and J by 7 bases, with 9 bases left in between. CDR3 sequence reads: CSARDLPIGYTF. CDR3 bases: TGCAGTGCTAGAGATCTTCCTATTGGCTACACCTTC.

This chain links TRBV18 with TRBJ2-7; D is ambiguous. The germline CDR1 and CDR2 sequences are KGHSH and LQKENI. The CDR3 is 12 residues long. Trimming removed 2 bases at V and 3 bases at J, with 5 bases between. CDR3 region: CASSPGYYEQYF. DNA of the CDR3: TGTGCCAGCTCACCAGGGTACTACGAGCAGTACTTC.

Of note for this clonotype: A single base separates this from a much larger clone, so it may be a read error. The chain has TRBV6-4 and TRBJ2-1; the match to TRBD2 covers 7 bases. CDR3 size: 13 residues. V shed 10 bases, J shed 6 bases, and the junction held 9 bases outside the gene matches. CDR1 and CDR2 from the germline V gene are MRHNA and SNTAGT. The CDR3 loop is CANKSGVANEQFF. The DNA of the CDR3 is TGTGCCAACAAGAGCGGGGTCGCCAATGAGCAGTTCTTC.

The V and J genes are TRBV27 and TRBJ2-3; TRBD1 or TRBD2 may be the D gene (5 bases each). Trimming took off 1 base at V and 0 bases at J, with 8 bases between the two ends. The germline V gene encodes CDR1 MNHEY and CDR2 SMNVEV (reference sequence). The CDR3 contains 15 residues. In DNA, the CDR3 is TGTGCCAGCAGTTTATTGTGGGGGAGCACAGATACGCAGTATTTT. Protein: CASSLLWGSTDTQYF.

On this clonotype: One junction end does not reproduce the germline sequence, and a read error may be involved. This chain joins TRBV7-9 and TRBJ1-4; unclear D gene. This CDR3 is built from 17 residues. CDR1 is SEHNR and CDR2 is FQNEAQ in the germline V gene (reference sequence). The CDR3 reads CASSLPDGETTNEKRFF. CDR3 bases: TGTGCCAGCAGCCTACCAGACGGAGAGACAACTAATGAAAAACGGTTTTTT.

This clonotype was observed at least ten times. This chain links TRBV10-1 with TRBJ2-7, with no clear D. The CDR3 is 15 amino acids. V shed 5 bases and J shed 2 bases, with 16 bases lying between them. Germline CDR1 WNHNN, CDR2 SYGVQD (reference sequence). The CDR3 region has the DNA TGCGCCAGCAGTTCTGCCGGGCTCACACCCTACGAGCAGTACTTC. Protein product: CASSSAGLTPYEQYF.

The rearrangement uses TRBV12-3 or TRBV12-4 and TRBJ1-5; 7 bases fit TRBD1. This CDR3 has 13 amino acids. The junction had 7 bases not matched to a gene; V was cut back by 7 bases and J by 7 bases. In DNA, the CDR3 is TGTGCCAGCACCACGACAGGGAACCAGCCCCAGCATTTT. It codes for CASTTTGNQPQHF.

This clonotype was detected a few times. This chain connects TRBV5-6 to TRBJ1-6; 8 positions agree with TRBD1. The CDR3 sequence is 17 residues long. Germline CDR1 SGHDT, CDR2 YYEEEE. After removal of 4 bases from V and 9 bases from J, the junction contained 15 bases not matched to a gene. CDR3 loop: CASSGGTGPVGISPLHF. CDR3 in DNA: TGTGCCAGCAGCGGGGGGACAGGTCCAGTGGGGATTTCACCCCTCCACTTT.

This chain uses TRBV20-1 with TRBJ2-3; TRBD2 might be the D (7 bases). Deletions cut 6 bases from V and 2 bases from J, with 15 bases between. Germline lookup yields CDR1 DFQATT and CDR2 SNEGSKA (reference sequence). This CDR3 comprises 14 residues. The CDR3 coding sequence is TGCAGTGCCCACCACCGGGGGGCCACAGATACGCAGTATTTT. Translating it yields CSAHHRGATDTQYF.

In nucleotides, the CDR3 is TGTGCCAGCAGCCAAGAACTAGCGGGGGCGGGAGATACGCAGTATTTT. Amino acids: CASSQELAGAGDTQYF. The genes are TRBV14 and TRBJ2-3; TRBD2 agrees at 11 bases. Trimming cost V 0 bases and J 5 bases; bases outside gene matches: 4. The CDR3 contains 16 residues. Germline CDR1 is SGHDN and CDR2 is FVKESK.

This clonotype has only a few counts. The CDR3 DNA reads as TGCAGCGCCACGGGGCAGCTGGGAGATGAGCAGTTCTTC. Its translation: CSATGQLGDEQFF. V usage is TRBV29-1 and J usage is TRBJ2-1; either TRBD1 or TRBD2 may fit D (5 bases each). The CDR3 consists of 13 residues. V was pared by 7 bases and J by 8 bases, with 18 bases between. Germline V gives CDR1 SQVTM, CDR2 ANQGSEA.

The rearrangement links TRBV19 to TRBJ2-1; 9 bases map to TRBD1. The CDR3 has 16 residues. CDR1 is LNHDA, CDR2 SQIVND, per germline (reference sequence). V trimming: 7 bases; J trimming: 10 bases; junction bases outside the gene matches: 17. Written as DNA, the CDR3 is TGTGCCAGTATTCCAAGGTATGGTACAGGGGGCGGCGAGCAGTTCTTC. Translating it yields CASIPRYGTGGGEQFF.

This chain joins TRBV15 and TRBJ2-7; D is perhaps TRBD2 (5 bases). From germline, CDR1 is LNHNV and CDR2 YYDKDF (reference sequence). The CDR3 contains 17 residues. The V end lost 3 bases, the J end lost 4 bases, and 22 bases lay between the germline ends. The CDR3 is CATSSLEGSLRQYEQYF. The CDR3 DNA is TGTGCCACCAGCAGTCTCGAGGGATCCCTCCGTCAATACGAGCAGTACTTC.

This clonotype appeared a few times. The J gene is TRBJ2-4, the V gene TRBV7-2; D not certain. With 3 bases removed from V and 5 bases from J, the gap between germline ends came to 11 bases. Germline values: CDR1 SGHTA, CDR2 FQGNSA. This CDR3 is built from 14 residues. The CDR3 nucleotides are TGTGCCAGCAGCTTTGTAGGAGTGGAAAACATTCAGTACTTC. Translating gives CASSFVGVENIQYF.

This clonotype was observed a few times. The rearrangement joins TRBV20-1 to TRBJ2-3, with 8 bases lining up with TRBD2. Trimming cost V 7 bases and J 2 bases; bases outside gene matches: 5. CDR1 DFQATT and CDR2 SNEGSKA come from the germline V gene (reference sequence). The CDR3 runs to 13 residues. In DNA form, the CDR3 reads TGCAGTGTTGATAGCGGGAACACAGATACGCAGTATTTT. It yields the protein CSVDSGNTDTQYF.

The rearrangement links TRBV6-6 to TRBJ1-2; TRBD1 matches 7 bases. V trimming: 2 bases; J trimming: 6 bases; junction bases outside the gene matches: 6. The CDR3 has 14 amino acids. In germline, CDR1 is MNHNY, CDR2 SVGAGI (reference sequence). The CDR3 bases are TGTGCCAGCAGTTACACGACAGGGTACGATGGCTACACCTTC. Amino acid sequence: CASSYTTGYDGYTF.

The chain carries TRBV6-6 and TRBJ1-1, with D perhaps TRBD1 (5 bases). Per the germline V gene, CDR1 is MNHNY and CDR2 is SVGAGI (reference sequence). The CDR3 loop spans 15 amino acids. Trimming removed 0 bases from V and 7 bases from J, with 15 bases in between. CDR3 nucleotide sequence: TGTGCCAGCAGTTACTCGTCCCGGGGGGAAGATGAAGCTTTCTTT. This sequence encodes CASSYSSRGEDEAFF.

The CDR3 reads CAISESVSHEQYF. The CDR3 DNA is TGTGCCATCAGTGAGTCGGTCAGCCACGAGCAGTACTTC. This chain joins TRBV10-3 and TRBJ2-5; no clear D gene. With the DNA end fitting TRBJ2-7 better, the J assignment may be wrong. The CDR3 is 13 amino acids. Germline CDR1 reads ENHRY; CDR2 reads SYGVKD.

This clonotype was recorded once. The J gene is TRBJ1-5, the V gene TRBV28; D is unresolved. V lost 2 bases and J 2 bases, leaving 19 bases between the germline ends. The V gene's germline CDR1 is MDHEN and CDR2 SYDVKM. This CDR3 contains 18 residues. CDR3 amino acids: CASSLGFVGKKGNQPQHF. CDR3 nucleotide sequence: TGTGCCAGCAGTTTAGGATTTGTGGGGAAGAAGGGCAATCAGCCCCAGCATTTT.

This clonotype showed up just a few times. The rearrangement links TRBV6-5 to TRBJ2-7; D remains unclear. In germline, CDR1 is MNHEY, CDR2 SVGAGI. V was cut by 7 bases and J by 3 bases, with 13 bases left in between. The CDR3 is made up of 13 amino acids. The CDR3 sequence: CASTRAAYYEQYF. The CDR3 DNA follows: TGTGCCAGCACCCGTGCGGCCTACTACGAGCAGTACTTC.

This clonotype has a handful of counts. The chain's CDR3 is CSALAGADYNEQFF. The CDR3, as DNA: TGCAGTGCTCTAGCGGGGGCTGACTACAATGAGCAGTTCTTC. The chain links TRBV20-1 to TRBJ2-1; 10 bases align to TRBD2. Germline-derived CDR1 and CDR2 are DFQATT and SNEGSKA (reference sequence). V lost 5 bases and J lost 3; bases outside the gene matches: 4. The CDR3 is made up of 14 amino acids.

There are a few counts of this clonotype. The chain employs TRBV11-2 and TRBJ2-1; TRBD1 matches at 8 bases. V lost 6 bases and J lost 6; bases outside the gene matches: 7. The CDR3 covers 14 residues. Germline V gives CDR1 SGHAT, CDR2 FQNNGV. CDR3 coding DNA: TGTGCCAGCAGTTACCGACAGGGGCGCAATGAGCAGTTCTTC. It is translated as CASSYRQGRNEQFF.

The chain links TRBV5-1 to TRBJ1-2; the D is unclear. The ends were cut back, 5 bases at V and 6 bases at J, with 20 bases in the middle. Germline V gene sequence: CDR1 SGHRS, CDR2 YFSETQ. This CDR3 comprises 15 residues. CDR3 residues: CASRRSFAGEDGYTF. The CDR3 nucleotides are TGCGCCAGCAGAAGGTCATTTGCTGGGGAAGATGGCTACACCTTC.